This T cell receptor (beta chain) was obtained from a study of shared clonotypes between healthy human individuals. Donors were healthy HIV-negative adults without recent acute infections or vaccinations. Into CD45RA+ naive and CD45RA-negative memory subsets, the CD4+ cells were split. Repertoires were generated with immunoSEQ multiplex PCR, while TCRdb's copy carries only in-frame clones and drops some. The table shows some 2,100,000 clones, with around 95% occurring only once. This clonotype was sampled from a young man in good health. The sample was naive CD4+ T cells sorted from blood. Described subset: CD45RA+ positively selected.

In nucleotides, the CDR3 is TGTGCCAGCAGTTACTCCGGACAGGGTCCCTACGAGCAGTACTTC. Amino acids: CASSYSGQGPYEQYF. The J gene is TRBJ2-7, the V gene TRBV6-6, with TRBD1 matching over 8 bases. In germline, CDR1 is MNHNY, CDR2 SVGAGI (reference sequence). This CDR3 spans 15 amino acids. V trimming: 0 bases; J trimming: 2 bases; junction bases outside the gene matches: 3.